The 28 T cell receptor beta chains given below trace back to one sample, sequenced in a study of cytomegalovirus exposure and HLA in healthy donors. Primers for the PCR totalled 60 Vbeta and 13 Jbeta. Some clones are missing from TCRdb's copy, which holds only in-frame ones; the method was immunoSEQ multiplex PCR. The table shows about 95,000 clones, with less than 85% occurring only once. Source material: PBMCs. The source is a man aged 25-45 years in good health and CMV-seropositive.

The CDR3 nucleotides are TGTGCCAGCAGCTTAGGATATAGCGGGAGTGTGTCCAAAAACATTCAGTACTTC. Translating it yields CASSLGYSGSVSKNIQYF. V usage is TRBV7-6 and J usage is TRBJ2-4; TRBD2 agrees at 9 bases. This CDR3 comprises 18 residues. Trimming at V came to 1 base and at J to 2 bases, leaving 9 bases not matched to a gene. CDR1 and CDR2 (germline): SGHVS, FNYEAQ.

Written as DNA, the CDR3 is TGCGCCAGCAGCCAAGTAAATAGGGGCTACGGCGGGGAGCTGTTTTTT. The encoded protein is CASSQVNRGYGGELFF. The chain joins TRBV4-1 to TRBJ2-2; possibly TRBD1 for D (5 bases). Trimming left V 1 base short and J 7 bases short, with 16 bases between. This CDR3 region has 16 residues. Per the germline V gene, CDR1 is MGHRA and CDR2 is YSYEKL.

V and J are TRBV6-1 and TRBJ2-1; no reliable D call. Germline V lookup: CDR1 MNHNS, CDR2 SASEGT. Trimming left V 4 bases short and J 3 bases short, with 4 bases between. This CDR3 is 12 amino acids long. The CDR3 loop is CASSGYYNEQFF. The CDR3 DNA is TGTGCCAGCAGTGGTTACTACAATGAGCAGTTCTTC.

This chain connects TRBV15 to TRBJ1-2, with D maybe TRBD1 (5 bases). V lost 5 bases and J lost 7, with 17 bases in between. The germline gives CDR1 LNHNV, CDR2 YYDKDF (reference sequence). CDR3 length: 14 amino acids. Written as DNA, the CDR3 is TGTGCCACCAGCCCCCTAGGGACTGCCCGTGGCTACACCTTC. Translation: CATSPLGTARGYTF.

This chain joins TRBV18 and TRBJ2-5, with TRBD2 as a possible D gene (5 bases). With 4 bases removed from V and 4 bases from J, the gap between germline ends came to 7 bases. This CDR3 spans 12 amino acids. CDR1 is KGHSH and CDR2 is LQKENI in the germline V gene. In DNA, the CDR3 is TGTGCCAGCTCACACCGGGGAGAGACCCAGTACTTC. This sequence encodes CASSHRGETQYF. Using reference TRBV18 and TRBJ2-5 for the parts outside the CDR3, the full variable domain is NAGVMQNPRHLVRRRGQEARLRCSPMKGHSHVYWYRQLPEEGLKFMVYLQKENIIDESGMPKERFSAEFPKEGPSILRIQQVVRGDSAAYFCASSHRGETQYFGPGTRLLVL.

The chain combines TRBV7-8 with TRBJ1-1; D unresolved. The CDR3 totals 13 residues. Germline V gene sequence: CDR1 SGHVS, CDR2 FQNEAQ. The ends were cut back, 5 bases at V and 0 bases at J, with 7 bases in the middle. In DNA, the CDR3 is TGTGCCAGCAGCCGAGGGTTGAACACTGAAGCTTTCTTT. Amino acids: CASSRGLNTEAFF.

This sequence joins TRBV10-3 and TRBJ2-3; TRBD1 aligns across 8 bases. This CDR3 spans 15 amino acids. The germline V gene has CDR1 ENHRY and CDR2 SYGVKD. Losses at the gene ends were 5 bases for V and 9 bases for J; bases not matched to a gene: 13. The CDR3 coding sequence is TGTGCCATCAGTTCCGGGACAGGTGGCGTCAGCACGCAGTATTTT. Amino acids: CAISSGTGGVSTQYF.

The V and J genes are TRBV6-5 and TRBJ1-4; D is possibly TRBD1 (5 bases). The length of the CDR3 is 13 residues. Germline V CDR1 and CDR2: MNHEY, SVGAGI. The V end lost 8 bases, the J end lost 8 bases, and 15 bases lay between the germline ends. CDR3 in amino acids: CASGVRAGEKLFF. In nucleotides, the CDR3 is TGTGCCAGCGGAGTCAGGGCAGGCGAAAAACTGTTTTTT.

CDR3 in amino acids: CATTYAGSNTDTQYF. CDR3 DNA: TGTGCCACGACCTACGCGGGGTCGAACACAGATACGCAGTATTTT. This chain connects TRBV10-3 to TRBJ2-3; TRBD2 might be the D (6 bases). The V and J ends lost 10 bases and 2 bases respectively, with 19 bases between them. Germline V CDR1 and CDR2: ENHRY, SYGVKD. This CDR3 contains 15 residues.

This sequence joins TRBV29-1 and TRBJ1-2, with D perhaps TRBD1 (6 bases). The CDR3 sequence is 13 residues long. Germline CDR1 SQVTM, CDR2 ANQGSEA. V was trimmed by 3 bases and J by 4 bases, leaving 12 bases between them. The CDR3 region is CSVDVDSGYGYTF. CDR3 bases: TGCAGCGTTGATGTGGACAGTGGCTATGGCTACACCTTC. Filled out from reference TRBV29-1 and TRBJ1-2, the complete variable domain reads SAVISQKPSRDICQRGTSLTIQCQVDSQVTMMFWYRQQPGQSLTLIATANQGSEATYESGFVIDKFPISRPNLTFSTLTVSNMSPEDSSIYLCSVDVDSGYGYTFGSGTRLTVV.

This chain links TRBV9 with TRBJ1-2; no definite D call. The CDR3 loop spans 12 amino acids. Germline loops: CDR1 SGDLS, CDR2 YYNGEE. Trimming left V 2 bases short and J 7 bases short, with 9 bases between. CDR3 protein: CASSVAGFGYTF. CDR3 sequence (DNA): TGTGCCAGCAGCGTTGCGGGATTTGGCTACACCTTC.

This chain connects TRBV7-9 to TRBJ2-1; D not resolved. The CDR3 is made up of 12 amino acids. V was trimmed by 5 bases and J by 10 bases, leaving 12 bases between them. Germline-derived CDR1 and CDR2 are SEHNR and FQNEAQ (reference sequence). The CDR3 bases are TGTGCCAGCAGCCCTGAATTCGGGGAGCAGTTCTTC. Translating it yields CASSPEFGEQFF.

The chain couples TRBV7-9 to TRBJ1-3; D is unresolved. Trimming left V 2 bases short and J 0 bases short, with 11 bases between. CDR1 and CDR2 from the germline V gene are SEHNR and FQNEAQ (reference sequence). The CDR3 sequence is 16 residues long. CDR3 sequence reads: CASSLRSQYSGNTIYF. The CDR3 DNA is TGTGCCAGCAGCTTAAGGAGCCAATACTCTGGAAACACCATATATTTT.

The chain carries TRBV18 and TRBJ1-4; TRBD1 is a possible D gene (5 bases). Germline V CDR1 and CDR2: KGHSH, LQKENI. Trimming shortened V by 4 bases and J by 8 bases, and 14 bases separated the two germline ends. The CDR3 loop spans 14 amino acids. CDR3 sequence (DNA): TGTGCCAGCTCACGGGGCCCGGTTGGGGAAAAACTGTTTTTT. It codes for CASSRGPVGEKLFF.

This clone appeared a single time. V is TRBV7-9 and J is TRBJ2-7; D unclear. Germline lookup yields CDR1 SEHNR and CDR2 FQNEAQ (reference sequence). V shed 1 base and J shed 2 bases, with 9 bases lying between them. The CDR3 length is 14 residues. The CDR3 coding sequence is TGTGCCAGCAGCTTAGAGGTCAGGCCCTACGAGCAGTACGTC. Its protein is CASSLEVRPYEQYV.

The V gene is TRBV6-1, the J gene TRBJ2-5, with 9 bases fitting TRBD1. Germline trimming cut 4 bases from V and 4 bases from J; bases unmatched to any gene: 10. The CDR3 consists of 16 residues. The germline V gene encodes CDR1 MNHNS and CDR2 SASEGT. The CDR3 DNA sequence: TGTGCCAGCAGTGTACAACAGGGGGCTTATGGAGAGACCCAGTACTTC. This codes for CASSVQQGAYGETQYF.

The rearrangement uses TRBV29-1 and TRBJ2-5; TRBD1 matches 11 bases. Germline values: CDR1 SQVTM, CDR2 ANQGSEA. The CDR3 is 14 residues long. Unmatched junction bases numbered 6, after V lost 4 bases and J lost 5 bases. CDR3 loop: CSVGRTGGWETQYF. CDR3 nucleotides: TGCAGCGTTGGCCGGACAGGGGGCTGGGAGACCCAGTACTTC.

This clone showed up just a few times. The CDR3 DNA is TGTGCCAGCAGTCCCGACTCAGCCTTGATCACCATATATTTT. It specifies CASSPDSALITIYF. This chain joins TRBV6-5 and TRBJ1-3; D is unclear. There are 14 residues in the CDR3. The germline gives CDR1 MNHEY, CDR2 SVGAGI. Trimming took off 5 bases at V and 9 bases at J, with 17 bases between the two ends.

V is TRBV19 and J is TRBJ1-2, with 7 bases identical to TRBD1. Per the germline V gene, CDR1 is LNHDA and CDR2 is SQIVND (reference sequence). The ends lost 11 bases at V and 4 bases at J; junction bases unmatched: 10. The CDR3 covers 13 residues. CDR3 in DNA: TGTGCCTCCCATCTAGGGGACAGCTATGGCTACACCTTC. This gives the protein CASHLGDSYGYTF.

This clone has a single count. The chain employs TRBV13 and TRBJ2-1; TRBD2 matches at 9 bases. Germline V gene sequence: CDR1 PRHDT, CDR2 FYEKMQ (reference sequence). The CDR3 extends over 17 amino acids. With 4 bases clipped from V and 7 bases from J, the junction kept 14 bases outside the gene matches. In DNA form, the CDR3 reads TGTGCCAGCAGCTCGCCTTGGCGGGAGGGCAGTAAGAATGAGCAGTTCTTC. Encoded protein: CASSSPWREGSKNEQFF.

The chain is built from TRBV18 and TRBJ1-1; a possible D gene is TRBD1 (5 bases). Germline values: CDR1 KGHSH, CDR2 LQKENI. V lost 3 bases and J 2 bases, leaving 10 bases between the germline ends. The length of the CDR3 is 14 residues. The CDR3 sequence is CASSPNQGNTEAFF. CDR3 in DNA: TGTGCCAGCTCACCTAATCAGGGCAACACTGAAGCTTTCTTT.

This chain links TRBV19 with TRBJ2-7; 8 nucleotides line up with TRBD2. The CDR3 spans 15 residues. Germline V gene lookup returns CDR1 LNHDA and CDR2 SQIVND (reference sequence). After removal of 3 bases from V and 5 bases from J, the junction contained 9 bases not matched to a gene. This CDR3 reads CASSISGTSNHEQYF. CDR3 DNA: TGTGCCAGTAGTATCTCCGGGACTAGTAACCACGAGCAGTACTTC.

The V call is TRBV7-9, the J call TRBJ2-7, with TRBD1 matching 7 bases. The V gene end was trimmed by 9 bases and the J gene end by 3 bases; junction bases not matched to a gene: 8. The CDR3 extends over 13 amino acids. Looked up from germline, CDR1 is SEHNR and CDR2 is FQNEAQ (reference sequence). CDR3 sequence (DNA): TGTGCCAGTCGTGGGACAGAGAACTACGAGCAGTACTTC. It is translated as CASRGTENYEQYF.

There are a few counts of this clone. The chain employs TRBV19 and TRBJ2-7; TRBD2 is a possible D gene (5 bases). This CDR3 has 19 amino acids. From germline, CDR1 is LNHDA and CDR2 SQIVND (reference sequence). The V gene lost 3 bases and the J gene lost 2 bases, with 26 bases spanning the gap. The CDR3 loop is CASSIFGSDKGVPPYEQYF. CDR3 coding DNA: TGTGCCAGTAGTATTTTTGGGAGCGATAAGGGAGTTCCCCCCTACGAGCAGTACTTC.

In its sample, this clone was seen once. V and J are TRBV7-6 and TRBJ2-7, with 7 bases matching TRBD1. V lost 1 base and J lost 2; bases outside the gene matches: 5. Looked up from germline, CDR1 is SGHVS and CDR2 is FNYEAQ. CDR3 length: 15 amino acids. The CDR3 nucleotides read TGTGCCAGCAGCTTAGACCGGGACAGCACCTACGAGCAGTACTTC. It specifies CASSLDRDSTYEQYF.

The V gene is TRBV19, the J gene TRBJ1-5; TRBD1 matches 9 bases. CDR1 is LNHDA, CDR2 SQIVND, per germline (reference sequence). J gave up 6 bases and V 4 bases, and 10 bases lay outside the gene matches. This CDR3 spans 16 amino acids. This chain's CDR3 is CASSNPDRGIAQPQHF. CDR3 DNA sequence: TGTGCCAGTAGTAACCCCGACAGGGGGATTGCTCAGCCCCAGCATTTT.

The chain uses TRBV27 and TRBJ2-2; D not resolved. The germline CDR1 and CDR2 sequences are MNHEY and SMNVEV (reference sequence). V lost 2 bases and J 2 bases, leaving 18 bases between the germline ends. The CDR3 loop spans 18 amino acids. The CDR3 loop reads CASSLRVRVSRNTGELFF. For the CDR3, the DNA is TGTGCCAGCAGTTTACGGGTACGAGTTAGCCGCAACACCGGGGAGCTGTTTTTT.

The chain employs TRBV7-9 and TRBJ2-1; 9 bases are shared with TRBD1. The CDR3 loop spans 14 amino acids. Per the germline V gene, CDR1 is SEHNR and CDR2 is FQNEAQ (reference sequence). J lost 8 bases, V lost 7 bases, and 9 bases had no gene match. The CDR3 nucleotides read TGTGCCAGCACGGTACAGGGGGCGGTCGATGAGCAGTTCTTC. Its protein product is CASTVQGAVDEQFF.